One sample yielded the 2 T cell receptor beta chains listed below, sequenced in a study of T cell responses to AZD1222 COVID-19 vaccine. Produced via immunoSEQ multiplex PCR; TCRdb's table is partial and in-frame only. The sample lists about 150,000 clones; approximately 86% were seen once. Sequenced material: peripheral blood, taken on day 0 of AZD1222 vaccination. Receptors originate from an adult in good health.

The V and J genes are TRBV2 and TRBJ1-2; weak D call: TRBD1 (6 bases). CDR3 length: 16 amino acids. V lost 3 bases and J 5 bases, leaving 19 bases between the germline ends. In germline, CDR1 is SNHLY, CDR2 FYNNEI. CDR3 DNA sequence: TGTGCCAGCAGTGATTCCATAGACAGGCTGGCTTATGGCTACACCTTC. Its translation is CASSDSIDRLAYGYTF.

The CDR3 DNA follows: TGTGCCACCAGTGACCGGACTAGCGGGAAAAATGAGCAGTTCTTC. Its protein product is CATSDRTSGKNEQFF. The chain employs TRBV24-1 and TRBJ2-1; TRBD2 agrees at 12 bases. The CDR3 is 15 residues long. CDR1 and CDR2 (germline): KGHDR, SFDVKD. Trimming at V came to 4 bases and at J to 7 bases, leaving 4 bases not matched to a gene.